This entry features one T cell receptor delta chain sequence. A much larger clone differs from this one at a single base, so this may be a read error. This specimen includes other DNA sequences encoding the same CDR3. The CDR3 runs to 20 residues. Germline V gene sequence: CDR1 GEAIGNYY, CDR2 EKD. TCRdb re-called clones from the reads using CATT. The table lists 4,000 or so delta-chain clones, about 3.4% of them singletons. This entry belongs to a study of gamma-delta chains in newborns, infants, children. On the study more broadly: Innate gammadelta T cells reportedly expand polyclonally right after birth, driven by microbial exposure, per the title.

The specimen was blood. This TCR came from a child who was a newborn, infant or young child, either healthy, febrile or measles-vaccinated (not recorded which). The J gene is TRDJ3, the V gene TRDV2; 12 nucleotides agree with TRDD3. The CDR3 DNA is TGTGCCCGTGACAGCGTACTGGGGGATACAAGCTCCTGGGACACCCGACAGATGTTTTTC. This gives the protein CARDSVLGDTSSWDTRQMFF.